The source of this T cell receptor (beta chain) is a study of prognosis after radiotherapy for stage I lung cancer. General study findings and limits: Patients given stereotactic body radiation therapy showed fewer unique TCR clones afterward, median roughly 10,000 versus 7,000.

About this clonotype: Its specificity is not known. A read error may produce the germline difference seen at one junction end.

From genomic DNA, two-round multiplex PCR was used to amplify TCR beta CDR3. Primers (each specific to one TRBV or TRBJ gene) were used in first-round PCR. MiXCR, run by TCRdb on the multiplex PCR reads, gives a single entry per CDR3 protein. The data hold about 14,000 distinct CDR3 sequences, with around three fifths observed a single time. The TCR comes from a donor over 45 with non-small cell lung cancer. Specimen: PBMCs, collected before or after stereotactic body radiation therapy (not recorded which).

CDR3: CASSLYLASDTQYF. The DNA of the CDR3 is TGTGCCAGCAGCTTATATTTAGCTTCAGATACTCAGTATTTT. The J gene is TRBJ2-3, the V gene TRBV11-2, with D unresolved. The CDR3 covers 14 residues. Germline V CDR1 and CDR2: SGHAT, FQNNGV.